The TCR beta chain under discussion was sequenced for a study of T cell changes during pregnancy in multiple sclerosis. Repertoires were generated with immunoSEQ multiplex PCR, while TCRdb's copy carries only in-frame clones and drops some. This sample carries 80,000 to 100,000 clones, approximately 90% of them seen once, and the ten largest clones take around 0.76%. This CDR3 region has 16 residues. Losses at the gene ends were 3 bases for V and 1 base for J; bases not matched to a gene: 6. CDR1 and CDR2 from the germline V gene are MGHRA and YSYEKL. J is TRBJ2-5 and V is TRBV4-1, with 9 bases matching TRBD2. The sequencing here drew on peripheral blood, taken in the second trimester of pregnancy. This receptor was obtained from a female donor in good health, enrolled as a control in a pregnancy study. CDR3 nucleotides: TGCGCCAGCAGCCAGGCAGCGGGGGGCGTCCAAGAGACCCAGTACTTC. Encoded protein: CASSQAAGGVQETQYF.